This T cell receptor (beta chain) came from a study of CD8+ T cells in alopecia areata. The CDR3 runs 14 residues. Germline lookup yields CDR1 SQVTM and CDR2 ANQGSEA. This clone was counted only a few times. An end of the junction differs from the germline gene, which may be a read error. Both peripheral blood and punch biopsies of lesional scalp skin were obtained from patients who had alopecia areata. As the sequencing template, cDNA was produced by extracting RNA and reverse transcribing it. Repertoires were generated with immunoSEQ multiplex PCR, while TCRdb's copy carries only in-frame clones and drops some. The sample lists some 150,000 clones, roughly 66% occurring once.

The material was CD8+ T cells sorted from blood, obtained at week 0. V gene TRBV29-1 combines with J gene TRBJ1-3; D remains ambiguous. This TCR came from a human donor with alopecia areata. The CDR3 is CSVQDVPSGNTIYF. DNA for the CDR3: TGCAGCGTTCAAGACGTACCCTCTGGAAACACCATATATTTT.